Below, 13 T cell receptor beta chains from the same sample are listed, as sequenced in a study of blood T cell repertoires in COVID-19. Sequenced by immunoSEQ multiplex PCR; TCRdb stores in-frame clones only, minus some. Of about 190,000 clones in the sample, roughly 90% are singletons; the top ten hold around 1.5%. The source material was peripheral blood. These receptors were collected from a man between 18 and 35 years old with active or convalescent COVID-19.

The CDR3 protein is CASSYGQVNQPQHF. CDR3 sequence (DNA): TGTGCCAGCAGTTACGGGCAGGTAAATCAGCCCCAGCATTTT. The J gene is TRBJ1-5, the V gene TRBV6-2 or TRBV6-3; no definite D call. This CDR3 is built from 14 residues. The V end was cut by 2 bases, the J end by 4 bases, with 9 bases between. The germline V gene encodes CDR1 MNHEY and CDR2 SVGEGT.

The chain employs TRBV5-5 and TRBJ2-1, with 7 bases aligning to TRBD1. This CDR3 spans 14 amino acids. V shed 4 bases, J shed 4 bases, and the junction held 5 bases outside the gene matches. The germline gives CDR1 SGHKS, CDR2 YYEKEE (reference sequence). For the CDR3, the DNA is TGTGCCAGCAGCACCGGGACAGAGTACAATGAGCAGTTCTTC. The encoded protein is CASSTGTEYNEQFF.

In this sample, this clone turned up a few times. The chain recombines TRBV30 with TRBJ1-1; perhaps TRBD1 as D (5 bases). V lost 4 bases and J lost 2, with 11 bases in between. CDR1 and CDR2 from the germline V gene are GTSNPN and SVGIG (reference sequence). CDR3 length equals 13 residues. In DNA form, the CDR3 reads TGTGCCTGGACAGGGCCGCTTAACACTGAAGCTTTCTTT. Its protein is CAWTGPLNTEAFF.

The count of this clone is one. The chain combines TRBV2 with TRBJ1-1, with no clear D. V lost 2 bases, J lost 11 bases, and 12 bases lay in between. Germline V gene lookup returns CDR1 SNHLY and CDR2 FYNNEI. The CDR3 spans 12 residues. CDR3 DNA sequence: TGTGCCAGCAGTGAAAGTCACAGAGACGCTTTCTTT. Its translation: CASSESHRDAFF.

This chain joins TRBV7-9 and TRBJ2-3; D possibly corresponds to TRBD1 (5 bases). The V end was cut by 5 bases, the J end by 0 bases, with 12 bases between. Germline values: CDR1 SEHNR, CDR2 FQNEAQ (reference sequence). The CDR3 totals 15 residues. The DNA for the CDR3 is TGTGCCAGCAGCCAAGGGGTTGGAAGCACAGATACGCAGTATTTT. Protein sequence: CASSQGVGSTDTQYF.

The gene calls are TRBV5-4 and TRBJ1-2; 10 bases are a match to TRBD1. This CDR3 has 17 amino acids. The V and J ends lost 0 bases and 7 bases, in that order; junction bases with no gene match: 12. Germline loops: CDR1 SGHNT, CDR2 YYREEE (reference sequence). The CDR3 DNA sequence: TGTGCCAGCAGCTTGGTGGGACGGGGACAGGGGATTTTTGGCTACACCTTC. This gives the protein CASSLVGRGQGIFGYTF. Full variable domain (missing parts from reference TRBV5-4 and TRBJ1-2): ETGVTQSPTHLIKTRGQQVTLRCSSQSGHNTVSWYQQALGQGPQFIFQYYREEENGRGNFPPRFSGLQFPNYSSELNVNALELDDSALYLCASSLVGRGQGIFGYTFGSGTRLTVV.

The chain has TRBV27 and TRBJ2-7; 9 positions match TRBD1. The CDR3 totals 15 residues. J gave up 0 bases and V 4 bases, and 4 bases lay outside the gene matches. The germline CDR1 and CDR2 sequences are MNHEY and SMNVEV (reference sequence). The DNA of the CDR3 is TGTGCCAGCAGTTCAGGACAGGGGAGCTCCTACGAGCAGTACTTC. Protein product: CASSSGQGSSYEQYF.

J is TRBJ1-4 and V is TRBV4-1, with TRBD1 as a possible D gene (6 bases). The V and J ends lost 4 bases and 4 bases respectively, with 10 bases between them. Germline-derived CDR1 and CDR2 are MGHRA and YSYEKL. The CDR3 is made up of 14 amino acids. The CDR3 loop is CASSPRQVNEKLFF. In DNA form, the CDR3 reads TGCGCCAGCAGCCCAAGACAGGTTAATGAAAAACTGTTTTTT.

The chain couples TRBV29-1 to TRBJ1-2; D is ambiguous. V lost 6 bases, J lost 5 bases, and 13 bases lay in between. CDR1 SQVTM and CDR2 ANQGSEA come from the germline V gene. The CDR3 length is 12 residues. Written as DNA, the CDR3 is TGCAGCGTCGCCCGTAGCGTTTATGGCTACACCTTC. It specifies CSVARSVYGYTF.

The chain uses TRBV18 and TRBJ1-1, with a tentative D call TRBD1 (6 bases). CDR3 length: 14 amino acids. Between the trimmed V and J ends, which lost 3 bases and 3 bases, there was a span of 11 bases. Germline V lookup: CDR1 KGHSH, CDR2 LQKENI. CDR3 loop: CASSPGQSDTEAFF. The CDR3 region has the DNA TGTGCCAGCTCACCGGGACAATCCGACACTGAAGCTTTCTTT.

This clone was seen a single time. The chain employs TRBV5-1 and TRBJ2-7; 7 nucleotides agree with TRBD1. Germline V CDR1 and CDR2: SGHRS, YFSETQ. V trimming: 4 bases; J trimming: 0 bases; junction bases outside the gene matches: 7. The CDR3 spans 15 residues. The CDR3 loop reads CASSRGQVSSYEQYF. CDR3 DNA: TGCGCCAGCAGCAGAGGACAGGTTAGCTCCTACGAGCAGTACTTC.

The gene calls are TRBV5-1 and TRBJ1-3, with a weak D call TRBD1 (6 bases). Germline lookup yields CDR1 SGHRS and CDR2 YFSETQ. The length of the CDR3 is 13 residues. V dropped 3 bases and J dropped 8 bases, with 12 bases sitting between them. CDR3 amino acids: CASSSQGLDTIYF. In DNA form, the CDR3 reads TGCGCCAGCAGCTCACAGGGTCTGGACACCATATATTTT.

The chain carries TRBV5-1 and TRBJ2-5; D possibly corresponds to TRBD2 (6 bases). Germline V gives CDR1 SGHRS, CDR2 YFSETQ. V was clipped by 0 bases and J by 0 bases, with 18 bases between them. The CDR3 has 18 amino acids. The CDR3, as DNA: TGCGCCAGCAGCTTGGTGCCCGGGACTCCTTCCAACCAAGAGACCCAGTACTTC. Residues: CASSLVPGTPSNQETQYF.